The T cell receptor (beta chain) described here comes from a study of sequential checkpoint blockade in melanoma. This clone was counted only a few times. Treatment defined: randomized to nivolumab then ipilimumab (arm A) or the reverse (arm B). Clones were read by immunoSEQ multiplex PCR, and TCRdb kept only the in-frame ones, dropping some. The profile shows more than 6,500 clones, 28% of them singletons. The specimen was tumor tissue (inferred from file names), collected from a patient given nivolumab and ipilimumab in sequence. The TCR sequence derives from a human donor with melanoma.

CDR3 loop: CASSPRGNTQYF. The CDR3, as DNA: TGTGCCAGCAGCCCGAGGGGGAATACGCAGTATTTT. V is TRBV9 and J is TRBJ2-3; possibly TRBD1 for D (6 bases). Trimming pared 4 bases from V and 7 bases from J, leaving 10 bases between. The CDR3 length is 12 residues. Germline V gene data show CDR1 as SGDLS and CDR2 as YYNGEE.